Each of the 17 T cell receptor beta chains below was sequenced from the same sample in a study of glioma-infiltrating T cells after dendritic cell vaccination. The assay was immunoSEQ multiplex PCR, and TCRdb's table has in-frame clones only and misses some. The data show around 32,000 clones, 90% seen once. The source was blood, collected before dendritic cell vaccination. Source of these receptors: a human donor with glioblastoma.

The J gene is TRBJ1-6, the V gene TRBV4-2; unclear D gene. The V end was cut by 3 bases, the J end by 3 bases, with 6 bases between. CDR1 and CDR2 (germline): LGHNA, YNFKEQ. The CDR3 runs 14 residues. For the CDR3, the DNA is TGTGCCAGCAGCCAGCTAGACTATAATTCACCCCTCCACTTT. Translation gives CASSQLDYNSPLHF.

The V call is TRBV4-1, the J call TRBJ2-2; D not resolved. Germline V gives CDR1 MGHRA, CDR2 YSYEKL. V dropped 0 bases and J dropped 5 bases, with 13 bases sitting between them. The CDR3 contains 16 residues. The DNA of the CDR3 is TGCGCCAGCAGCCAAGATCTTTACGGGTGGACCGGGGAGCTGTTTTTT. Residues: CASSQDLYGWTGELFF.

The J gene is TRBJ2-7, the V gene TRBV27, with D maybe TRBD2 (5 bases). CDR1 MNHEY and CDR2 SMNVEV come from the germline V gene (reference sequence). The germline V and J ends were trimmed by 0 bases and 5 bases, with 11 bases remaining between them. The CDR3 consists of 14 residues. For the CDR3, the DNA is TGTGCCAGCAGTTTATCTGGGAGAACTGACGAGCAGTACTTC. It codes for CASSLSGRTDEQYF.

This chain connects TRBV6-1 to TRBJ2-5; 7 bases match TRBD1. Losses at the gene ends were 5 bases for V and 4 bases for J; bases not matched to a gene: 7. This CDR3 contains 14 residues. Germline V CDR1 and CDR2: MNHNS, SASEGT. The CDR3 DNA follows: TGTGCCAGCAGTAACCGGGACAGCGGAGAGACCCAGTACTTC. Translating it yields CASSNRDSGETQYF.

The chain recombines TRBV11-2 with TRBJ1-3, with TRBD1 identical over 7 bases. The V segment lost 2 bases and the J segment 0 bases; nucleotides outside the gene matches: 4. The CDR3 is 16 residues long. CDR1 is SGHAT, CDR2 FQNNGV, per germline. The CDR3 sequence is CASSLLPGGSGNTIYF. CDR3 bases: TGTGCCAGCAGCTTACTACCAGGGGGCTCTGGAAACACCATATATTTT.

CDR3 loop: CASSDHRANEKLFF. CDR3 sequence (DNA): TGTGCCAGCAGTGACCACAGGGCTAATGAAAAACTGTTTTTT. The chain is built from TRBV2 and TRBJ1-4; TRBD1 is a possible D gene (6 bases). Germline V gives CDR1 SNHLY, CDR2 FYNNEI. Trimming left V 3 bases short and J 3 bases short, with 8 bases between. This CDR3 contains 14 residues.

V usage is TRBV5-4 and J usage is TRBJ2-5, with TRBD2 matching 13 bases. Germline V lookup: CDR1 SGHNT, CDR2 YYREEE (reference sequence). The V segment lost 1 base and the J segment 4 bases; nucleotides outside the gene matches: 4. This CDR3 is built from 16 residues. CDR3 protein: CASSLTSGGARETQYF. The DNA for the CDR3 is TGTGCCAGCAGCTTGACTAGCGGGGGGGCCAGAGAGACCCAGTACTTC.

This clone was seen only once. The chain is built from TRBV27 and TRBJ2-6; 8 nucleotides line up with TRBD1. Germline V gene data show CDR1 as MNHEY and CDR2 as SMNVEV (reference sequence). The V segment lost 6 bases and the J segment 0 bases; nucleotides outside the gene matches: 10. This CDR3 region has 18 residues. The CDR3 sequence is CASRPRQGSHSGANVLTF. The CDR3 DNA reads TGTGCCAGCAGGCCCAGACAGGGGTCCCACTCTGGGGCCAACGTCCTGACTTTC.

The chain uses TRBV29-1 and TRBJ2-3; 8 bases are a match to TRBD1. Looked up from germline, CDR1 is SQVTM and CDR2 is ANQGSEA. V shed 8 bases and J 3 bases; nucleotides not matched to a gene: 22. The CDR3 runs 18 residues. CDR3 in amino acids: CSPQGQGIGFGGTDTQYF. The CDR3 region has the DNA TGCAGCCCACAAGGACAGGGCATCGGGTTCGGGGGTACAGATACGCAGTATTTT.

The chain has TRBV7-8 and TRBJ1-6, with unresolved D. The CDR3 has 17 residues. V lost 4 bases to trimming and J lost 0 bases, with 13 bases between them. Germline CDR1 and CDR2: SGHVS and FQNEAQ. The CDR3 is CASSSRGLSSYNSPLHF. CDR3 nucleotide sequence: TGTGCCAGCAGCTCCCGAGGACTTAGCTCCTATAATTCACCCCTCCACTTT.

This chain joins TRBV2 and TRBJ1-2, with a possible D match to TRBD1 (6 bases). V lost 6 bases and J lost 0, with 17 bases in between. This CDR3 has 16 residues. Germline V gene lookup returns CDR1 SNHLY and CDR2 FYNNEI. CDR3 sequence: CASSDVGAGANYGYTF. The CDR3 DNA sequence: TGTGCCAGCAGCGACGTGGGGGCTGGAGCTAACTATGGCTACACCTTC.

The chain employs TRBV4-1 and TRBJ2-5; tentative D call: TRBD2 (6 bases). Germline loops: CDR1 MGHRA, CDR2 YSYEKL. The V end was cut by 4 bases, the J end by 1 base, with 16 bases between. The CDR3 runs 16 residues. The CDR3 region has the DNA TGCGCCAGCAGCCTTGGAGGGGCCGCCCTCCAAGAGACCCAGTACTTC. It encodes CASSLGGAALQETQYF.

This chain joins TRBV29-1 and TRBJ2-2; tentative D call: TRBD1 (5 bases). CDR3 length: 13 residues. V was clipped by 2 bases and J by 2 bases, with 6 bases between them. Looked up from germline, CDR1 is SQVTM and CDR2 is ANQGSEA. The CDR3 bases are TGCAGCGTTGAACAGGGCAACACCGGGGAGCTGTTTTTT. Protein product: CSVEQGNTGELFF.

The genes are TRBV6-1 and TRBJ1-4; TRBD1 is a possible D gene (6 bases). Germline assignment: CDR1 MNHNS and CDR2 SASEGT. Trimming shortened V by 5 bases and J by 4 bases, and 11 bases separated the two germline ends. CDR3 size: 14 residues. The CDR3 bases are TGTGCCAGCAGTAGGGGGTCAGGTAATGAAAAACTGTTTTTT. It codes for CASSRGSGNEKLFF.

The chain uses TRBV5-1 and TRBJ2-7, with TRBD1 matching over 8 bases. With V trimmed by 1 base and J by 0 bases, 9 bases remained unmatched. The CDR3 totals 17 residues. The germline CDR1 and CDR2 sequences are SGHRS and YFSETQ. CDR3 amino acids: CASSLPGRQGFSYEQYF. CDR3 coding DNA: TGCGCCAGCAGCTTGCCCGGACGACAGGGGTTCTCCTACGAGCAGTACTTC.

This chain joins TRBV4-2 and TRBJ2-7; D is undetermined. Trimming stripped 0 bases from V and 4 bases from J, with 7 bases between. Germline assignment: CDR1 LGHNA and CDR2 YNFKEQ. The length of the CDR3 is 13 residues. The DNA of the CDR3 is TGTGCCAGCAGCCAAGAAGTGAGTTACGAGCAGTACTTC. As protein: CASSQEVSYEQYF.

V usage is TRBV6-5 and J usage is TRBJ2-7; 10 bases map to TRBD2. The V and J ends lost 0 bases and 1 base, in that order; junction bases with no gene match: 3. Germline V gives CDR1 MNHEY, CDR2 SVGAGI. The CDR3 is made up of 16 amino acids. In DNA, the CDR3 is TGTGCCAGCAGTTACTCTAGCGGGGGGCTGTCCTACGAGCAGTACTTC. Residues: CASSYSSGGLSYEQYF.